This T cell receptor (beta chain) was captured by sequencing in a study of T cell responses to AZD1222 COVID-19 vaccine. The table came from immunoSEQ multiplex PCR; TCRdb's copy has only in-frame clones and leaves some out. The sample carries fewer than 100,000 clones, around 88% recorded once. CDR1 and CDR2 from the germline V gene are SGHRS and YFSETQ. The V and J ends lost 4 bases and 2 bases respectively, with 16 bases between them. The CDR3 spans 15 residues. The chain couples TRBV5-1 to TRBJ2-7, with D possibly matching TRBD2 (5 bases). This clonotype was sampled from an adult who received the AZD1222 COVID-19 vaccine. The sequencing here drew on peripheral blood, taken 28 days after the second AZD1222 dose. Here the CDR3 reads CASSPGRVVAYEQYF. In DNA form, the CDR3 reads TGCGCCAGCAGCCCGGGAAGGGTAGTGGCCTACGAGCAGTACTTC.